What follows describes a single TCR beta chain. Its antigen remains unidentified. A much larger clone lies a single base off, so this may be a read error. Germline V gene lookup returns CDR1 GTSNPN and CDR2 SVGIG (reference sequence). The CDR3 is made up of 13 amino acids. V was cut by 7 bases and J by 6 bases, with 18 bases left in between. The sample comes from a study of T cells in Graves' hyperthyroidism and ophthalmopathy. About the research overall: Before any treatment, at initial diagnosis, peripheral blood was collected. Study findings and constraints: Most thyroid clonotypes that were expanded above 0.001 also turned up in blood. The model foresaw ophthalmopathy a median around 6.4 months prior to onset.

Amplification targeted TCR beta CDR3 regions from RNA transcripts. TCR CDR3 regions were first amplified by RT-PCR with HTBI primers. TCRdb processed the multiplex PCR reads anew with MiXCR; each CDR3 protein has one entry. The repertoire holds fewer than 800,000 distinct CDR3 sequences, 16% seen once, with roughly 8% in the top ten. Sequenced material: blood. V and J are TRBV30 and TRBJ1-2; D is perhaps TRBD1 (5 bases). The origin of this receptor is a man between 18 and 35 years old with Graves' hyperthyroidism. This CDR3 is CALMKGRYDGYTF. The DNA for the CDR3 is TGTGCCTTGATGAAGGGACGGTACGATGGCTACACCTTC. Based on the CDR3 plus reference TRBV30 and TRBJ1-2, the full variable domain is SQTIHQWPATLVQPVGSPLSLECTVEGTSNPNLYWYRQAAGRGLQLLFYSVGIGQISSEVPQNLSASRPQDRQFILSSKKLLLSDSGFYLCALMKGRYDGYTFGSGTRLTVV.